This T cell receptor (beta chain) was identified during a study of Tregs in tolerant kidney transplant recipients. Study-wide findings and caveats: Validation in larger populations is needed because few patients were studied. For some patients, primers changed over time, blocking nucleotide-level comparison.

Clones were read by immunoSEQ multiplex PCR, and TCRdb kept only the in-frame ones, dropping some. This sample has around 50,000 clones, with about 89% found just once. A word on this clone: Its target is unknown.

Mixed chimerism was transient after nonmyeloablative marrow transplants from related graft donors. Unstimulated regulatory T cells (CD4+CD25+CD127-), CD4+CD25- non-regulatory cells, CD4 and CD8 cells were FACS-sorted from thawed PBMCs. Between the trimmed V and J ends, which lost 4 bases and 2 bases, there was a span of 13 bases. The germline V gene has CDR1 SGDLS and CDR2 YYNGEE. The CDR3 runs 14 residues. This chain joins TRBV9 and TRBJ2-7; D is undetermined. The receptor's source is a human patient who received a combined kidney and bone marrow transplant. The T cells may come from the graft donor. This material consisted of CD8+ T cells from blood (PBMCs), taken 24 months after the transplant. CDR3 sequence (DNA): TGTGCCAGCAGCCCCGGGTTAAGCGCCTACGAGCAGTACTTC. It specifies CASSPGLSAYEQYF.